The source of this T cell receptor beta chain is a study of regulatory T cells in long-lasting Graves disease. The wider study: Newly diagnosed Graves' patients had under 3 months of antithyroid drugs.

Germline CDR1 is SGHRS and CDR2 is YFSETQ. This CDR3 has 16 amino acids. With 0 bases removed from V and 7 bases from J, the gap between germline ends came to 19 bases. Study-wide points: New patients shared 966 public clonotypes, and persistent patients shared more, with under 3,000.

Time point reported: newly diagnosed GD, antithyroid drugs for less than 3 months. TCR sequences were obtained from RNA taken from PBMCs. An endocrinology unit in Xi'an, China, supplied the patients. This clonotype was observed many times. What it binds is unknown. Assembly of TCR beta libraries relied on iRepertoire HTBI primers together with Arm-PCR of CDR3 regions. TCRdb fed the multiplex PCR reads into MiXCR, producing one record per CDR3 protein. This sample has 200,000 to 250,000 distinct CDR3 sequences, with roughly a fifth found just once. This sequence originates from a female donor with Graves disease. The source material was peripheral blood mononuclear cells (PBMCs), sampled at new diagnosis, from a patient treated with antithyroid drugs. The J gene is TRBJ1-1, the V gene TRBV5-1, with D possibly being TRBD1 (6 bases). The CDR3 protein is CASSLGWGPTGLEAFF. CDR3 nucleotides: TGCGCCAGCAGCTTGGGCTGGGGCCCGACAGGACTTGAAGCTTTCTTT.